The following is a TCR beta chain sequence with its context. The antigen remains unidentified. Naive CD8 isolation took CD45RO-negative cells positively selected for CCR7 and excluded terminally differentiated effector memory CD45RA+ cells. Germline V gene data show CDR1 as MNHEY and CDR2 as SMNVEV (reference sequence). V lost 5 bases and J lost 2, with 15 bases in between. CDR3 size: 15 residues. This sample stems from a study of shared clonotypes between healthy human individuals. Overall study results and limits: Clonotype sharing across donors was expected to vary with sequencing depth. A limitation of the genetic and exposure-history diversity represented arose from few donors.

Sequenced by immunoSEQ multiplex PCR; TCRdb stores in-frame clones only, minus some. The sample includes millions of clones, about 95% of them seen just once. The J gene is TRBJ2-5, the V gene TRBV27; D is uncertain. Sequencing input: naive CD8+ T cells sorted from blood. This clonotype was obtained from a man younger than 30 in good health. CDR3 protein: CASSRIVSSQETQYF. The DNA for the CDR3 is TGTGCCAGCAGTCGCATCGTGTCCTCTCAAGAGACCCAGTACTTC.